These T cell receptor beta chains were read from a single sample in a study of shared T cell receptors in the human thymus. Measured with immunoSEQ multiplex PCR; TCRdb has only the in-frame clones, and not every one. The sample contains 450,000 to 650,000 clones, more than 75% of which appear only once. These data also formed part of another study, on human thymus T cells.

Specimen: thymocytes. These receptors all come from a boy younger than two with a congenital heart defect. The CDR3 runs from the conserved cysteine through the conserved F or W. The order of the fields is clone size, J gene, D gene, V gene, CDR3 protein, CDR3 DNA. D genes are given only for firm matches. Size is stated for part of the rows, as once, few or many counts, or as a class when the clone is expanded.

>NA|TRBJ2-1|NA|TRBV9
CASSPPQKPLYNEQFF
TGTGCCAGCAGCCCCCCCCAGAAACCGCTCTACAATGAGCAGTTCTTC
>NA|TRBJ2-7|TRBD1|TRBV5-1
CASSYTSRPSGQAGLARYEQYF
TGCGCCAGCAGCTATACCTCCCGCCCGTCGGGACAGGCGGGTCTAGCGCGGTACGAGCAGTACTTC
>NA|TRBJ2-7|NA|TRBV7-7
CASSSIAWISSSYEQYF
TGTGCTAGCAGCTCGATAGCGTGGATTTCGAGCTCCTACGAGCAGTACTTC
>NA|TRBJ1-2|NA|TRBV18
CASSHRGSGGYTF
TGTGCCAGCTCCCACCGGGGGTCTGGTGGCTACACCTTC
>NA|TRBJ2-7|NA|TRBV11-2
CASSLRTTPYEQYF
TGTGCCAGCAGCCTACGGACTACCCCCTACGAGCAGTACTTC
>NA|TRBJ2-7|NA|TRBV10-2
CASSESKPRRVYEQYF
TGCGCCAGCAGTGAGTCAAAACCCCGCAGGGTCTACGAGCAGTACTTC
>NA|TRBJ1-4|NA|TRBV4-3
CASSQEGAGRVCEKLFF
TGCGCCAGCAGCCAAGAGGGCGCAGGGAGGGTTTGTGAAAAACTGTTTTTT
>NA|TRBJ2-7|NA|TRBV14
CASSHTLGGGYEQYF
TGTGCCAGCAGCCACACCCTAGGTGGGGGGTACGAGCAGTACTTC
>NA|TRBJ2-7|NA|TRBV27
CASSLAGFGEQYF
TGTGCCAGCAGTTTAGCCGGGTTCGGCGAGCAGTACTTC
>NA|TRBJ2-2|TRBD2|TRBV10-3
CAISALKAGTRRTGELFF
TGTGCCATCAGCGCCCTAAAAGCCGGGACTAGACGGACCGGGGAGCTGTTTTTT
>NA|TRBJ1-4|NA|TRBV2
CASSGEGGEKLFF
TGTGCCAGCAGTGGGGAGGGAGGGGAAAAACTGTTTTTT
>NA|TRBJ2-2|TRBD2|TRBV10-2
CASSGGTSGRGGELFF
TGCGCCAGCAGTGGGGGGACTAGCGGGAGGGGAGGGGAGCTGTTTTTT
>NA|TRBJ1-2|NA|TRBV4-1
CASSPRAMWQGLNYGYTF
TGCGCCAGCAGCCCAAGAGCTATGTGGCAGGGCCTTAACTATGGCTACACCTTC
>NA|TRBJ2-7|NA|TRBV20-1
CSGQDYYEQYF
TGCAGCGGACAGGACTACTACGAGCAGTACTTC
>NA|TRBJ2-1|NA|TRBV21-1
CASSNGAGGSNEQFF
TGTGCCAGCAGCAATGGCGCGGGAGGGAGCAATGAGCAGTTCTTC
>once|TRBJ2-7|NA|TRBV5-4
CASSLQSLPRKQYF
TGTGCCAGCAGCTTACAGAGTCTCCCACGGAAGCAGTACTTC
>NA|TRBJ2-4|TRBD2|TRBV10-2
CANLTGGGKNIQYF
TGCGCCAACCTCACGGGGGGAGGTAAGAACATTCAGTACTTC
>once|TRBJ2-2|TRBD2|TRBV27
CASKRSSGLSNTGELFF
TGTGCCAGCAAAAGGTCTAGCGGCCTCTCGAACACCGGGGAGCTGTTTTTT
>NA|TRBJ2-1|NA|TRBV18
CASSPPDSLLGNEQFF
TGTGCCAGCTCACCACCCGACTCCCTCCTTGGTAATGAGCAGTTCTTC
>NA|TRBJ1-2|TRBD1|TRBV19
CASSGLDRDTGLYGYTF
TGTGCCAGTAGTGGCCTGGACAGGGACACGGGCCTTTATGGCTACACCTTC
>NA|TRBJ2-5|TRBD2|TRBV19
CASSILPREPQETQYF
TGTGCCAGTAGTATTTTGCCGCGGGAGCCCCAAGAGACCCAGTACTTC
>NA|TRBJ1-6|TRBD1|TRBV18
CASSPRTGENSPLHF
TGTGCCAGCTCACCGCGGACAGGGGAAAATTCACCCCTCCACTTT
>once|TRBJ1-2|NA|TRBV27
CASSPRIRSPYGYTF
TGTGCCAGCAGTCCAAGAATAAGGAGCCCGTATGGCTACACCTTC
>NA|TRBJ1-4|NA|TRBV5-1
CASSAGQGSEKLFF
TGCGCCAGCAGTGCCGGGCAGGGGTCTGAAAAACTGTTTTTT
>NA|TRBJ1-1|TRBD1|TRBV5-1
CASSSSDRELTEAFF
TGCGCCAGCAGCTCCTCGGACAGGGAGCTTACTGAAGCTTTCTTT